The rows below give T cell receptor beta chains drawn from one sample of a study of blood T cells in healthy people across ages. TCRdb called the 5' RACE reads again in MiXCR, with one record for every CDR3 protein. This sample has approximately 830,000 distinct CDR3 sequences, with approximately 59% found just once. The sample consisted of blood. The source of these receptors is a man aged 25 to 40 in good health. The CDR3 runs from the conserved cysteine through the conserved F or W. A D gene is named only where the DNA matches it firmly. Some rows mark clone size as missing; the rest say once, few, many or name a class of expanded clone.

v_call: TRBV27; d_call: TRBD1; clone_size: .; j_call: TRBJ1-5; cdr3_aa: CASSQTRTGNQPQHF; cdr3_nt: TGTGCCAGCAGCCAAACCCGGACAGGGAATCAGCCCCAGCATTTT
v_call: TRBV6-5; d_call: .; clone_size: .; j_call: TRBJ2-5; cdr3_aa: CASSYTTGIQETQYF; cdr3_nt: TGTGCCAGCAGTTACACTACAGGGATTCAAGAGACCCAGTACTTC
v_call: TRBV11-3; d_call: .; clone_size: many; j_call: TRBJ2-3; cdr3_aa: CASSLDRADTQYF; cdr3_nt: TGTGCCAGCAGCTTAGACAGGGCAGATACGCAGTATTTT
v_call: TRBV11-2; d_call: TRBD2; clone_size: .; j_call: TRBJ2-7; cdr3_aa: CASSSRGGARTYEQYF; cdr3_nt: TGTGCCAGCAGCTCGCGCGGGGGGGCCCGGACCTACGAGCAGTACTTC
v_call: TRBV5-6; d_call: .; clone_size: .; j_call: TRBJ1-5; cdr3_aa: CASSLNTNQPQHF; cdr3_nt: TGTGCCAGCAGCTTGAACACAAATCAGCCCCAGCATTTT
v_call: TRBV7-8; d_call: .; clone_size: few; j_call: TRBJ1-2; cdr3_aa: CASSIYGATIYGYTF; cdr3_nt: TGTGCCAGCAGCATTTACGGGGCTACGATCTATGGCTACACCTTC
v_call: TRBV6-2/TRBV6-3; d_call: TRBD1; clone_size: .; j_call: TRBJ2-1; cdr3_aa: CASSYTGQGAYNEQFF; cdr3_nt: TGTGCCAGCAGTTACACAGGACAGGGAGCCTACAATGAGCAGTTCTTC
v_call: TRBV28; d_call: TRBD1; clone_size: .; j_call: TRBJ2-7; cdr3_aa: CASSLWGTGPPGGEQYF; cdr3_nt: TGTGCCAGCAGTTTATGGGGGACAGGTCCCCCTGGGGGGGAGCAGTACTTC
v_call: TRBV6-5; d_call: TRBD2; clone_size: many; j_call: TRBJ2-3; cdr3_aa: CASSSGTSLDTQYF; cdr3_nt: TGTGCCAGCAGTTCCGGGACTAGCCTAGATACGCAGTATTTT
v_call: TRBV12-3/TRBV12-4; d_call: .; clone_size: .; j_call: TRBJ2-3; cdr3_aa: CASSLQRRQGGFADTQYF; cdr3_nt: TGTGCCAGCAGTCTGCAACGTAGACAGGGAGGATTCGCAGATACGCAGTATTTT
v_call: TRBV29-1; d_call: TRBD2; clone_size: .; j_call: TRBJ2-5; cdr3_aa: CSVVTSGAGGTQYF; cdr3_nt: TGCAGCGTTGTGACTAGCGGGGCAGGAGGGACCCAGTACTTC
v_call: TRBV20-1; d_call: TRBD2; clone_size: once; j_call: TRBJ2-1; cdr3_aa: CSARDTSASNEQFF; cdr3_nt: TGCAGTGCTAGAGATACTAGCGCCTCCAATGAGCAGTTCTTC
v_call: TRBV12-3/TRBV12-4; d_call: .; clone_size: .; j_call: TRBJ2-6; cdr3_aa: CASSAGGTGANVLTF; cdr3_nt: TGTGCCAGCAGTGCTGGGGGCACCGGGGCCAACGTCCTGACTTTC
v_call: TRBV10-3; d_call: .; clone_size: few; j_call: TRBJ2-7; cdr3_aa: CAIRDYLYEQYF; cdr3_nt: TGTGCCATCAGGGACTACCTTTACGAGCAGTACTTC
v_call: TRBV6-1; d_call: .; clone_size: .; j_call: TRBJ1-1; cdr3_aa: CASSERDGNTEAFF; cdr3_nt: TGTGCCAGCAGTGAAAGGGACGGGAACACTGAAGCTTTCTTT
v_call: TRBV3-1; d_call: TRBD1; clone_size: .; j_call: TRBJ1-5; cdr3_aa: CASSQDRGPSNQPQHF; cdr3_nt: TGTGCCAGCAGCCAAGATAGGGGGCCCAGCAATCAGCCCCAGCATTTT
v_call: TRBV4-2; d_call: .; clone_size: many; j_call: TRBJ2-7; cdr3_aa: CASSVSGDSRYEQYF; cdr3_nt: TGTGCCAGCTCTGTTTCCGGAGACAGTCGCTACGAGCAGTACTTC
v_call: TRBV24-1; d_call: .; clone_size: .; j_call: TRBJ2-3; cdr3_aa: CATSDLPGAGDTQYF; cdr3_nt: TGTGCCACCAGTGATTTGCCGGGGGCAGGAGATACGCAGTATTTT
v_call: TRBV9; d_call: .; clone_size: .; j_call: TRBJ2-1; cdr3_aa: CASSVETPANEQFF; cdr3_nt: TGTGCCAGCAGCGTAGAAACTCCAGCCAATGAGCAGTTCTTC
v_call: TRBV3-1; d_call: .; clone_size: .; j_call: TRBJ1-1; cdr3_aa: CASRPGPTGREAFF; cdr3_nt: TGTGCCAGCAGACCGGGGCCCACAGGGAGGGAAGCTTTCTTT
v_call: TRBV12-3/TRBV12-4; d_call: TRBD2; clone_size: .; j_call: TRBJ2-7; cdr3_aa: CASRMGLADYNEQYF; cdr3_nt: TGTGCCAGCAGGATGGGACTAGCGGACTACAATGAGCAGTACTTC
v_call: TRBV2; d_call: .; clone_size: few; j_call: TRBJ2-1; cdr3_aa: CASNEGRGSYNEQFF; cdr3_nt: TGTGCCAGCAATGAGGGGCGAGGGTCCTACAATGAGCAGTTCTTC
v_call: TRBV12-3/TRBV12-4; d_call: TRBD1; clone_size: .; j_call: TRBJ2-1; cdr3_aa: CASRWGQGANEQFF; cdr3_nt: TGTGCCAGCAGATGGGGACAGGGGGCCAATGAGCAGTTCTTC
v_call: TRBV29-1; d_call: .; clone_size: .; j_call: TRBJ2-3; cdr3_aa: CSVESPVGAGASTDTQYF; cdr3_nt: TGCAGCGTTGAAAGCCCCGTAGGGGCAGGGGCTAGCACAGATACGCAGTATTTT
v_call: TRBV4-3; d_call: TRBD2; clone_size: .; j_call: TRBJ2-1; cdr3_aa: CASSQDSLAGGHRFF; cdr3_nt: TGCGCCAGCAGCCAAGATTCCCTAGCGGGGGGGCATAGGTTCTTC
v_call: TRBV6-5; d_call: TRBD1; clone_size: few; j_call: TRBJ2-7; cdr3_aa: CASSVTGTGPYEQYF; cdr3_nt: TGTGCCAGCAGTGTGACCGGGACAGGGCCCTACGAGCAGTACTTC
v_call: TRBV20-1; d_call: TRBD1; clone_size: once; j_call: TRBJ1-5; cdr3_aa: CSARDLRGQPQHF; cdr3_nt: TGCAGTGCTAGAGATCTCAGGGGGCAGCCCCAGCATTTT
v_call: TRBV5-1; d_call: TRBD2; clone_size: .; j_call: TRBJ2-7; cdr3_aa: CASRLAGPPSPYEQYF; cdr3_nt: TGCGCCAGCCGACTAGCGGGGCCACCAAGCCCCTACGAGCAGTACTTC
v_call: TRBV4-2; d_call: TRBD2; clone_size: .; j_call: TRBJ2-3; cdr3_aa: CASSQDGGGPRDTQYF; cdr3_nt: TGTGCCAGCAGCCAAGATGGCGGGGGGCCCCGAGATACGCAGTATTTT
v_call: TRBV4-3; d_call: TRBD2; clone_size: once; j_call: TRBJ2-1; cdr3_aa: CASSLDGKRGGLGEQFF; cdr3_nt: TGCGCCAGCAGCCTCGACGGGAAGCGGGGGGGCCTAGGGGAGCAGTTCTTC
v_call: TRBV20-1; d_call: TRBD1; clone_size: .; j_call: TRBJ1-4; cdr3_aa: CSAGRDRSNEKLFF; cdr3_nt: TGCAGTGCGGGCCGGGACAGAAGTAATGAAAAACTGTTTTTT
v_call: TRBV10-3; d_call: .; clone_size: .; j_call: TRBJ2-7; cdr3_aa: CAISGLSPGAEQYF; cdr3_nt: TGTGCCATCAGTGGACTCTCCCCTGGGGCCGAGCAGTACTTC
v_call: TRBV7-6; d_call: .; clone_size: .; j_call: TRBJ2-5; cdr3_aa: CASSRTNTGGGLKETQYF; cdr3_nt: TGTGCCAGCAGCCGAACCAATACAGGGGGAGGGCTTAAGGAGACCCAGTACTTC
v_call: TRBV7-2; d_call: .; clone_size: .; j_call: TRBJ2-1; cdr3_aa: CASIPTTTRRLSYNEQFF; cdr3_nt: TGTGCCAGCATCCCCACGACGACCAGGCGGCTCTCCTACAATGAGCAGTTCTTC
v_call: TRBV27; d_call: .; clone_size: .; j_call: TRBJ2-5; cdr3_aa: CASSPTSGLFRETQYF; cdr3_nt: TGTGCCAGCAGTCCTACCTCGGGCCTCTTTCGGGAGACCCAGTACTTC
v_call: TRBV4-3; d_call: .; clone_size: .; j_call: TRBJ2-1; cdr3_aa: CASSHRQGWGLYNEQFF; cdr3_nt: TGCGCCAGCAGCCACAGACAGGGTTGGGGACTCTACAATGAGCAGTTCTTC
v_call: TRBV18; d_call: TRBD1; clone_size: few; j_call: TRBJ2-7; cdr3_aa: CASSPGTETYEQYF; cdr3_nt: TGTGCCAGCTCCCCCGGGACAGAGACCTACGAGCAGTACTTC
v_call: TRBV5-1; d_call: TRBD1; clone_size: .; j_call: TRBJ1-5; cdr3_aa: CASSLQGESNQPRHF; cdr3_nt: TGCGCCAGCAGCCTACAGGGGGAGAGCAATCAGCCCCGGCATTTT
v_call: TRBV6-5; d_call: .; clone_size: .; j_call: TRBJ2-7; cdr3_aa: CASSYTPGRGYEQYF; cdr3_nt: TGTGCCAGCAGTTACACGCCCGGGAGAGGGTACGAGCAGTACTTC
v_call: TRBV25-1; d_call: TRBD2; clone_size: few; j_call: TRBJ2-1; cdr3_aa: CASSPYGTSAYNEQFF; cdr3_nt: TGTGCCAGCAGCCCCTACGGGACTAGCGCCTACAATGAGCAGTTCTTC
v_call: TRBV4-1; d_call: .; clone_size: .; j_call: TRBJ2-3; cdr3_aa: CASSRNRDTQYF; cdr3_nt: TGCGCCAGCAGCCGGAACAGGGATACGCAGTATTTT
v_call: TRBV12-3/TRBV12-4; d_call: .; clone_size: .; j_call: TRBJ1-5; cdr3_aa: CASSLVAGPNQPQHF; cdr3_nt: TGTGCCAGCAGTTTGGTGGCAGGGCCGAATCAGCCCCAGCATTTT
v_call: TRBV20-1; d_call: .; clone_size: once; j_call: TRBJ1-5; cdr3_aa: CSARSGSAPLSNQPQHF; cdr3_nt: TGCAGTGCTAGGTCGGGGTCCGCGCCTCTTAGCAATCAGCCCCAGCATTTT
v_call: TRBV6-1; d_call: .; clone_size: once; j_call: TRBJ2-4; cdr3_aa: CASRMGRDKNIQYF; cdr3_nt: TGTGCCAGCAGGATGGGCAGGGACAAAAACATTCAGTACTTC
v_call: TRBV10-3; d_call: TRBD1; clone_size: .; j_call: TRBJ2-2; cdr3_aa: CAISPGTDYGELFF; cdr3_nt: TGTGCCATCAGCCCGGGGACAGACTACGGGGAGCTGTTTTTT